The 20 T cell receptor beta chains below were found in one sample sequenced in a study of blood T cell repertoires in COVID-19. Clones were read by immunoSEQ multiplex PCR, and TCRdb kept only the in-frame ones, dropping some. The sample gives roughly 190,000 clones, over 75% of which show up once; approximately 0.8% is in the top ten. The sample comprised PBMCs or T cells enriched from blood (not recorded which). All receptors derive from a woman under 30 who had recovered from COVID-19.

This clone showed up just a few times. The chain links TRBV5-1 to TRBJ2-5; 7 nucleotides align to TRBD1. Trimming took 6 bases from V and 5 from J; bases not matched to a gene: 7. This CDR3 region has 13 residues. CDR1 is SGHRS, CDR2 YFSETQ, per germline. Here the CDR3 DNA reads TGCGCCAGCACCACGCAGGGGGAGGAGACCCAGTACTTC. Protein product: CASTTQGEETQYF. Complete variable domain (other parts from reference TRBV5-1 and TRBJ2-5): KAGVTQTPRYLIKTRGQQVTLSCSPISGHRSVSWYQQTPGQGLQFLFEYFSETQRNKGNFPGRFSGRQFSNSRSEMNVSTLELGDSALYLCASTTQGEETQYFGPGTRLLVL.

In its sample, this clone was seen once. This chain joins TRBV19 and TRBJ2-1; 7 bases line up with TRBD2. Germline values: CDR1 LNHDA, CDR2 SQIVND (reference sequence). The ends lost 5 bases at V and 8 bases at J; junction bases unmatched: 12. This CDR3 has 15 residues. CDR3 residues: CASSERAREEYEQFF. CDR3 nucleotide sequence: TGTGCCAGTAGTGAACGGGCCCGGGAGGAGTATGAGCAGTTCTTC.

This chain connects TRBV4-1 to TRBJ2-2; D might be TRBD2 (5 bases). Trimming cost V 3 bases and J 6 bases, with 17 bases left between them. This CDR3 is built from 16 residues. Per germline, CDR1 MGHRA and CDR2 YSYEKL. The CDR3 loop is CASSQVDSRSSGELFF. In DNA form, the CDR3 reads TGCGCCAGCAGCCAGGTGGACTCTCGTTCATCCGGGGAGCTGTTTTTT.

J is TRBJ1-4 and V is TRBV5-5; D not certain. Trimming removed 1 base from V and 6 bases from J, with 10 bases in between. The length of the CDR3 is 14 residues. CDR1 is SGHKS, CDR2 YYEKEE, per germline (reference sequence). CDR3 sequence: CASSLIPTDEKLFF. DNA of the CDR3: TGTGCCAGCAGCTTGATCCCTACAGATGAAAAACTGTTTTTT. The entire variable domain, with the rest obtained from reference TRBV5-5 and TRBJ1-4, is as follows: DAGVTQSPTHLIKTRGQQVTLRCSPISGHKSVSWYQQVLGQGPQFIFQYYEKEERGRGNFPDRFSARQFPNYSSELNVNALLLGDSALYLCASSLIPTDEKLFFGSGTQLSVL.

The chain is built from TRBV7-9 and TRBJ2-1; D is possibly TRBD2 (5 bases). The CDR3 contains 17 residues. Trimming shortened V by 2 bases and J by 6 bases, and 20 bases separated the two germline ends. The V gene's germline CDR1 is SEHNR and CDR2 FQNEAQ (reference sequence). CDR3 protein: CASSLSLPSSGPNEQFF. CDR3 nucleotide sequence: TGTGCCAGCAGCTTATCACTTCCTAGCAGCGGCCCCAATGAGCAGTTCTTC.

The CDR3 DNA sequence: TGTGCCAGCGGATATACAGGGGGTCAGCCCCAGCATTTT. Translation gives CASGYTGGQPQHF. The chain uses TRBV27 and TRBJ1-5, with 8 bases identical to TRBD1. The junction had 6 bases not matched to a gene; V was cut back by 8 bases and J by 6 bases. Germline V gives CDR1 MNHEY, CDR2 SMNVEV (reference sequence). This CDR3 spans 13 amino acids.

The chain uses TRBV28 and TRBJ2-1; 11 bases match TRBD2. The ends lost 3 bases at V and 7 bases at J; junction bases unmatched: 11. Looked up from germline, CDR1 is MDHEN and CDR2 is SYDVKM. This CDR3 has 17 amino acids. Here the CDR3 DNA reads TGTGCCAGCAGTTTGCTTGCCACTAGCGGGAGAAGGAATGAGCAGTTCTTC. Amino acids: CASSLLATSGRRNEQFF.

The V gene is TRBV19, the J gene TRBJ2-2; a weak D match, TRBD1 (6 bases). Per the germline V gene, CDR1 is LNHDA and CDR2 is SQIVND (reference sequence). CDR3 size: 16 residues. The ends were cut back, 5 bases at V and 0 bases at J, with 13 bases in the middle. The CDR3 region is CASSPGWGPNTGELFF. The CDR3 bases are TGTGCCAGTAGTCCTGGGTGGGGGCCGAACACCGGGGAGCTGTTTTTT.

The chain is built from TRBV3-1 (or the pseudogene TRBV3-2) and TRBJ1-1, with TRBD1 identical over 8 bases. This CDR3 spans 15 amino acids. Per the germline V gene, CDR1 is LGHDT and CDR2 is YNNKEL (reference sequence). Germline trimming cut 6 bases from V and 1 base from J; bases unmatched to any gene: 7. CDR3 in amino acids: CASSYGTGGNTEAFF. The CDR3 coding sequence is TGTGCCAGCAGTTATGGGACAGGTGGGAACACTGAAGCTTTCTTT.

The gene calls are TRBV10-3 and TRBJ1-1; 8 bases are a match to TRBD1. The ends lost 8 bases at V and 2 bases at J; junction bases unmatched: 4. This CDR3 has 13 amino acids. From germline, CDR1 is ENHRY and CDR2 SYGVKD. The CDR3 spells CAILDRANTEAFF. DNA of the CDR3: TGTGCCATCTTGGACAGGGCTAACACTGAAGCTTTCTTT.

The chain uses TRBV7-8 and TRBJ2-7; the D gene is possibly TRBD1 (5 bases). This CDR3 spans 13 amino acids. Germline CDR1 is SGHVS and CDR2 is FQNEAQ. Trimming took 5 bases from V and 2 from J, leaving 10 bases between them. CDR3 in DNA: TGTGCCAGCAGCACACGACAGACCTACGAGCAGTACTTC. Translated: CASSTRQTYEQYF.

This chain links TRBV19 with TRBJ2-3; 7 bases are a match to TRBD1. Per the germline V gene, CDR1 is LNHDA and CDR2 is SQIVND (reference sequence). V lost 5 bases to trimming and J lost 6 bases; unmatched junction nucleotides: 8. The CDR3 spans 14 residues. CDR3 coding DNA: TGTGCCAGTAGTTGGCGGACAGGCCCGGATACGCAGTATTTT. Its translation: CASSWRTGPDTQYF.

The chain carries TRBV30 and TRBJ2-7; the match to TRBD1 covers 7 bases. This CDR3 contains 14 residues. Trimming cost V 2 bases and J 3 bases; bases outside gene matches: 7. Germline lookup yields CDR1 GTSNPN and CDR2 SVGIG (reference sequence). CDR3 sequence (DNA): TGTGCCTGGAGTCGGACAGGCCGGAGCTACGAGCAGTACTTC. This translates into CAWSRTGRSYEQYF.

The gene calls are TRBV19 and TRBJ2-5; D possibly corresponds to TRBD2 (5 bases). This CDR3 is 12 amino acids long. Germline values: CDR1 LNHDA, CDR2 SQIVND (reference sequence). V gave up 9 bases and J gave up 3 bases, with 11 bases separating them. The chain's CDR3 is CASRTGEETQYF. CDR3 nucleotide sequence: TGTGCCAGCCGGACTGGGGAAGAGACCCAGTACTTC.

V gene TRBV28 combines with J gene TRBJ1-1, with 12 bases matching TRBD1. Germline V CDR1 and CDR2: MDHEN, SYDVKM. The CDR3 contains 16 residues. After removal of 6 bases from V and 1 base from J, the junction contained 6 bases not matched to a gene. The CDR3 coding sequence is TGTGCCAGCAGAGGGACAGGGGGCGGTAGGAACACTGAAGCTTTCTTT. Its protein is CASRGTGGGRNTEAFF.

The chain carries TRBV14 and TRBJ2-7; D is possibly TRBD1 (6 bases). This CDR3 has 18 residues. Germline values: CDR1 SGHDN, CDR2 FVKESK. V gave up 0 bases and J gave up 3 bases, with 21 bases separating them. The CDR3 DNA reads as TGTGCCAGCAGCCAAGATCGGGCGGCAGGGGTTCCCATCTACGAGCAGTACTTC. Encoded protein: CASSQDRAAGVPIYEQYF.

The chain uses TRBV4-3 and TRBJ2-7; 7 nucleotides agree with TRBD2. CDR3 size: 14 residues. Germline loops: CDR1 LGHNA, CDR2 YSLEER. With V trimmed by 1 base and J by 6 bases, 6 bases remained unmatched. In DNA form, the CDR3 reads TGCGCCAGCAGCCAAGGAGCGGGGCGAACCGAGCAGTACTTC. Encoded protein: CASSQGAGRTEQYF.

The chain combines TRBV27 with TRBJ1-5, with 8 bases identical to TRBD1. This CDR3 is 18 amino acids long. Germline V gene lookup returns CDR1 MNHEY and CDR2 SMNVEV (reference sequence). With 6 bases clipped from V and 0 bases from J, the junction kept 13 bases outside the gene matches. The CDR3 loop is CASSPVTGQETSNQPQHF. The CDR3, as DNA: TGTGCCAGCAGCCCCGTCACGGGACAGGAGACTAGCAATCAGCCCCAGCATTTT.

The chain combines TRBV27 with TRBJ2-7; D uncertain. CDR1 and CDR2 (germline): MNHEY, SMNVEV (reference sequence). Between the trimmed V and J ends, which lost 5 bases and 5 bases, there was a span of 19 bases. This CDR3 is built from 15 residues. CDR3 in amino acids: CASSPTVAHSHEQYF. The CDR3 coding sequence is TGTGCCAGCAGTCCAACCGTAGCCCATTCACACGAGCAGTACTTC.

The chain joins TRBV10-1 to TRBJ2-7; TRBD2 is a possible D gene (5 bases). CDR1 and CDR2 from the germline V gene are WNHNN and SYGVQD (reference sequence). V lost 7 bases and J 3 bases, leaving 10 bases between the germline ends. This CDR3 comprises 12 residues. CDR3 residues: CASMGSDYEQYF. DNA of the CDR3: TGCGCCAGCATGGGTAGCGACTACGAGCAGTACTTC.